This paragraph reports one TCR beta chain. The antigen remains unidentified. Germline CDR1 reads LNHDA; CDR2 reads SQIVND (reference sequence). This CDR3 contains 13 residues. TCRdb re-called the 5' RACE reads and gives one entry per CDR3 protein, without DNA. The listing records about 450,000 distinct CDR3 sequences. The data derive from a study of monozygotic twins with inflammatory bowel disease. Findings and limits, study-wide: The sharing of clonotypes with others was lower in IBD patients than in healthy twins, especially with disease activity.

Sequences were obtained from blood. The clonotype originates from a human donor with ulcerative colitis or Crohn's disease, or a healthy co-twin of an affected twin (not recorded which). This sequence joins TRBV19 and TRBJ1-5. The CDR3 loop is CASTTSGIQPQHF.